The entry that follows covers one TCR beta chain sequence. The antigen remains unidentified. The method was immunoSEQ multiplex PCR; TCRdb's version includes in-frame clones alone and lacks a portion of them. The sample consists of around 120,000 clones, roughly 90% of them appearing once. The V gene lost 1 base and the J gene lost 4 bases, with 16 bases spanning the gap. CDR1 and CDR2 (germline): SQVTM, ANQGSEA. The CDR3 spans 15 residues. Second-dose recipients at about 4 or about 12 weeks were treated as one pooled group. The data stem from a study of T cell responses to AZD1222 COVID-19 vaccine. Study results and limitations: At study baseline, merely six AZD1222 recipients were seropositive. Donors were mostly white British, more females; clonal diversity possibly underestimated. Nearly half of the spike-specific TCRs reportedly recognize variant regions that carry no mutations.

The chain recombines TRBV29-1 with TRBJ2-5; D may correspond to TRBD1 or TRBD2 (5 bases each). The sequencing here drew on peripheral blood, taken 28 days after the second AZD1222 dose. The receptor was isolated from an adult who received the AZD1222 COVID-19 vaccine. The CDR3 nucleotides read TGCAGCGTTGAAGGTGGCGTGGGGGTTATAGAGACCCAGTACTTC. Its protein product is CSVEGGVGVIETQYF.